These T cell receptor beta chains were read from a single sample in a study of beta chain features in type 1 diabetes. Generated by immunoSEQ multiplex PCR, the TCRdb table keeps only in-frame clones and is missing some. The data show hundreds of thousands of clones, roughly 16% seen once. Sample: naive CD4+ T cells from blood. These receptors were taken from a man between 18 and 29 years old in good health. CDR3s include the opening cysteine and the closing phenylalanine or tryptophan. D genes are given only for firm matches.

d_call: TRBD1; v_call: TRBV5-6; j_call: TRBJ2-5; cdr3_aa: CASSLKVGQGHF
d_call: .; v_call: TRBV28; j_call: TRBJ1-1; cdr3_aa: CASSPQGSLEAFF
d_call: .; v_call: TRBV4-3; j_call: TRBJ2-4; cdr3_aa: CASSQDRTRGKNIQYF
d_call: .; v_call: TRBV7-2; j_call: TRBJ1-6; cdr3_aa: CASSRGSGVLFEGALHF
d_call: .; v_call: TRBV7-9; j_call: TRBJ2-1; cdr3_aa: CASSLVKSEQFF
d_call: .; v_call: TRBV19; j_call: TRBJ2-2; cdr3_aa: CASSPTKPGGELFF
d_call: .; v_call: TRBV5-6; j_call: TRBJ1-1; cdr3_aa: CASSPATGMNTEAFF
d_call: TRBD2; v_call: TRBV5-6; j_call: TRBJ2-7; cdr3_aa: CASSPPAGASEQYF
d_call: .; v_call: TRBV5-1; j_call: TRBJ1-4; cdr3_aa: CASSLEGNTNEKLFF
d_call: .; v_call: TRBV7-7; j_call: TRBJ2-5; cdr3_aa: CASRLLQGQETQYF
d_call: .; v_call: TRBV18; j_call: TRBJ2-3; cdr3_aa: CASSPGITDTQYF
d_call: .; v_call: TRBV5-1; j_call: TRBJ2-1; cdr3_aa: CASSPGGYNEQFF
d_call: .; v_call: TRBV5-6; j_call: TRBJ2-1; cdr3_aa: CASSFRLYNEQFF
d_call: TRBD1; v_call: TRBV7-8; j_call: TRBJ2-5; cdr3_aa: CASSTRTDRGRETQYF
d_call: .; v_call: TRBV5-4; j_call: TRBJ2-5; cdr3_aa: CASSLEGRETQYF
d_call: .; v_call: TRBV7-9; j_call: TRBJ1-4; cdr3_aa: CASRQQSATNEKLFF
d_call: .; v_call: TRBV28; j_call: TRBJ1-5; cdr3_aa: CATGGNQPQHF
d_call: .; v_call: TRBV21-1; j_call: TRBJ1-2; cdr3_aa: CASSTGGYYGYTF
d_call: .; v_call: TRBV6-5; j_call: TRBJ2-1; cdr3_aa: CASSMNRELIRFF
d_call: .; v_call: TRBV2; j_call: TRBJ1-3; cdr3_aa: CASSPLPNAIYF
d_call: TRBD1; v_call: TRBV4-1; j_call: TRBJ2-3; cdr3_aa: CASSRVGQGTVDTQYF
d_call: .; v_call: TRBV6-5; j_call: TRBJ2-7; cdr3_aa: CASSNRDRSYEQYF
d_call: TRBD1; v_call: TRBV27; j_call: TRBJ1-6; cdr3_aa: CASSLGQGRVVHSPLHF
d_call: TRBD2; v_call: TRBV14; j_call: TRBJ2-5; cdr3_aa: CASSQARGGRETQYF
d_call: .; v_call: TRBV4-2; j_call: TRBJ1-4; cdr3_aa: CASSQGSGYNEKLFF
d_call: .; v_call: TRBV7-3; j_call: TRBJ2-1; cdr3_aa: CASSQPGAREQFF
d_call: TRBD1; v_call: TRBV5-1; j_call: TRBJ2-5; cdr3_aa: CASTGQGAIRETQYF
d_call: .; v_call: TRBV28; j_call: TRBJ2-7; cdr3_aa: CASIGAYEQYF